This entry is about one T cell receptor (beta chain). This record belongs to a study of T-cell reconstitution after alpha-beta-depleted transplantation in children. CDR3 length: 16 residues. Trimming removed 5 bases at V and 2 bases at J, with 17 bases between. Germline V lookup: CDR1 MNHNS, CDR2 SASEGT. For TCRbeta, the library was prepared with unique molecular identifiers. TCRdb re-derived calls from the PCR reads in MiXCR, one entry per CDR3 protein. The sample shows about 610,000 distinct CDR3 sequences, over 9.5% of them seen only once. Sequenced material: PBMCs from the stem cell graft donor, taken from the stem cell graft. This receptor was obtained from a human donor who donated a stem cell graft to a child with acute myeloid leukemia. The chain links TRBV6-1 to TRBJ2-3; a weak D match, TRBD2 (5 bases). CDR3 sequence reads: CASSLLGDGDTDTQYF. The CDR3 DNA reads as TGTGCCAGCAGTCTTCTGGGCGACGGGGACACAGATACGCAGTATTTT.